Following are 28 T cell receptor beta chains from one sample sequenced in a study of T cell responses to AZD1222 COVID-19 vaccine. Sequencing was performed with immunoSEQ multiplex PCR; in TCRdb, only in-frame clones are kept and a portion is missing. The repertoire holds around 160,000 clones, with around nine tenths as singletons. The sequencing here drew on peripheral blood, taken on day 0 of MenACWY control vaccination. Receptors originate from an adult in good health.

This chain connects TRBV2 to TRBJ2-7, with 7 bases identical to TRBD1. The CDR3 extends over 12 amino acids. V lost 3 bases, J lost 4 bases, and 0 bases stayed unmatched. Looked up from germline, CDR1 is SNHLY and CDR2 is FYNNEI. The CDR3 protein is CASSDRGYEQYF. The CDR3 nucleotides are TGTGCCAGCAGTGACAGGGGGTACGAGCAGTACTTC.

This chain links TRBV10-3 with TRBJ2-5; TRBD2 might be the D (6 bases). Germline V gives CDR1 ENHRY, CDR2 SYGVKD. The CDR3 contains 13 residues. Trimming stripped 7 bases from V and 3 bases from J, with 12 bases between. CDR3 sequence reads: CAINGGPEETQYF. CDR3 sequence (DNA): TGTGCCATCAACGGGGGACCCGAAGAGACCCAGTACTTC.

This clone was recorded only once. The V gene is TRBV14, the J gene TRBJ1-2; tentatively, D is TRBD1 (5 bases). CDR1 is SGHDN and CDR2 is FVKESK in the germline V gene. Trimming took off 4 bases at V and 8 bases at J, with 14 bases between the two ends. The CDR3 runs to 13 residues. CDR3 loop: CASSLGTYRGYTF. CDR3 nucleotides: TGTGCCAGCAGCCTCGGGACTTATAGAGGCTACACCTTC.

The rearrangement joins TRBV28 to TRBJ2-3, with 12 positions matching TRBD2. This CDR3 region has 17 residues. Germline V CDR1 and CDR2: MDHEN, SYDVKM. After removal of 5 bases from V and 5 bases from J, the junction contained 11 bases not matched to a gene. This CDR3 reads CASSGNLAGGPKDTQYF. For the CDR3, the DNA is TGTGCCAGCAGTGGGAACCTAGCGGGAGGGCCTAAAGATACGCAGTATTTT.

This rearrangement joins TRBV9 to TRBJ1-2; TRBD1 matches 7 bases. Looked up from germline, CDR1 is SGDLS and CDR2 is YYNGEE. The CDR3 loop spans 11 amino acids. V was pared by 3 bases and J by 11 bases, with 4 bases of the junction left unmatched. The CDR3 sequence: CASSDRDSYTF. CDR3 DNA sequence: TGTGCCAGCAGCGACCGGGACAGTTACACCTTC.

A single count supports this clone. The chain carries TRBV10-3 and TRBJ2-3; D may be TRBD1 or TRBD2 (5 bases each). Germline V CDR1 and CDR2: ENHRY, SYGVKD. Trimming pared 4 bases from V and 2 bases from J, leaving 13 bases between. The CDR3 spans 15 residues. The CDR3 coding sequence is TGTGCCATCAGTGGGGACGATAGGCCCACAGATACGCAGTATTTT. This codes for CAISGDDRPTDTQYF.

This sequence joins TRBV5-4 and TRBJ1-2; D not resolved. The CDR3 runs to 14 residues. V was cut by 5 bases and J by 4 bases, with 15 bases left in between. In germline, CDR1 is SGHNT, CDR2 YYREEE (reference sequence). The CDR3 loop reads CASSPPNQVYGYTF. The CDR3 nucleotides are TGTGCCAGCAGTCCCCCAAACCAAGTCTATGGCTACACCTTC. Full variable domain (outside the CDR3, taken from reference TRBV5-4 and TRBJ1-2): ETGVTQSPTHLIKTRGQQVTLRCSSQSGHNTVSWYQQALGQGPQFIFQYYREEENGRGNFPPRFSGLQFPNYSSELNVNALELDDSALYLCASSPPNQVYGYTFGSGTRLTVV.

This chain joins TRBV13 and TRBJ1-4; 8 bases map to TRBD1. V lost 3 bases to trimming and J lost 4 bases; unmatched junction nucleotides: 16. CDR1 is PRHDT and CDR2 is FYEKMQ in the germline V gene (reference sequence). The CDR3 extends over 19 amino acids. CDR3 DNA: TGTGCCAGCAGCTTCCTCTCGGGGGGTGACAGGGGAGGTAATGAAAAACTGTTTTTT. Translated, it gives CASSFLSGGDRGGNEKLFF.

The chain has TRBV11-1 and TRBJ2-7; no reliable D call. V was trimmed by 2 bases and J by 4 bases, leaving 15 bases between them. The germline V gene encodes CDR1 SGHAT and CDR2 FQDESV (reference sequence). The CDR3 loop spans 15 amino acids. The chain's CDR3 is CASSLPSKPPYEQYF. CDR3 nucleotide sequence: TGTGCCAGCAGCTTACCGTCCAAACCCCCGTACGAGCAGTACTTC.

CDR3: CASSTGQAVGYTF. DNA of the CDR3: TGTGCCAGCAGTACGGGACAGGCCGTTGGCTACACCTTC. J is TRBJ1-2 and V is TRBV2; TRBD1 aligns across 8 bases. Germline trimming cut 5 bases from V and 7 bases from J; bases unmatched to any gene: 6. The V gene's germline CDR1 is SNHLY and CDR2 FYNNEI. CDR3 length: 13 residues. Based on the CDR3 plus reference TRBV2 and TRBJ1-2, the full variable domain is EPEVTQTPSHQVTQMGQEVILRCVPISNHLYFYWYRQILGQKVEFLVSFYNNEISEKSEIFDDQFSVERPDGSNFTLKIRSTKLEDSAMYFCASSTGQAVGYTFGSGTRLTVV.

This clone was recorded a few times. This CDR3 is also generated by other DNA sequences in the sample. This sequence joins TRBV9 and TRBJ1-2; TRBD1 might be the D (5 bases). The CDR3 has 10 residues. V lost 7 bases, J lost 6 bases, and 7 bases lay in between. Germline loops: CDR1 SGDLS, CDR2 YYNGEE. CDR3 DNA sequence: TGTGCCAGCTCGGGGGATGGCTACACCTTC. Translation: CASSGDGYTF. Drawing the rest from reference TRBV9 and TRBJ1-2, the complete variable domain is DSGVTQTPKHLITATGQRVTLRCSPRSGDLSVYWYQQSLDQGLQFLIQYYNGEERAKGNILERFSAQQFPDLHSELNLSSLELGDSALYFCASSGDGYTFGSGTRLTVV.

The chain combines TRBV29-1 with TRBJ2-3; 8 nucleotides align to TRBD1. Germline V gene sequence: CDR1 SQVTM, CDR2 ANQGSEA. V was clipped by 4 bases and J by 4 bases; unmatched bases: 10. There are 15 residues in the CDR3. Here the CDR3 reads CSVAGFSGGSDTQYF. The CDR3 DNA reads as TGCAGCGTTGCAGGTTTTTCAGGGGGCTCAGATACGCAGTATTTT.

The genes are TRBV27 and TRBJ2-1; a possible D gene is TRBD2 (5 bases). This CDR3 contains 14 residues. V was shortened by 3 bases and J by 9 bases, with 15 bases between the two germline ends. Germline V gene sequence: CDR1 MNHEY, CDR2 SMNVEV (reference sequence). CDR3 sequence: CASSLTTGKGEQFF. Here the CDR3 DNA reads TGTGCCAGCAGTTTGACGACGGGGAAAGGTGAGCAGTTCTTC.

This clone was counted once. The chain links TRBV7-6 to TRBJ2-2, with 7 positions matching TRBD2. The germline CDR1 and CDR2 sequences are SGHVS and FNYEAQ. The CDR3 is made up of 16 amino acids. The V gene end was trimmed by 0 bases and the J gene end by 3 bases; junction bases not matched to a gene: 4. The CDR3 sequence: CASSLAGGGHTGELFF. The CDR3 coding sequence is TGTGCCAGCAGCTTAGCGGGGGGAGGGCACACCGGGGAGCTGTTTTTT.

J is TRBJ1-4 and V is TRBV7-9; D is possibly TRBD1 (6 bases). The V and J ends lost 5 bases and 10 bases respectively, with 23 bases between them. CDR3 length equals 16 residues. CDR1 is SEHNR, CDR2 FQNEAQ, per germline (reference sequence). The CDR3 region has the DNA TGTGCCAGCAGCCCGGGAGGGACACGTAATGAGGGAAAACTGTTTTTT. It encodes CASSPGGTRNEGKLFF.

V gene TRBV7-9 combines with J gene TRBJ2-4; TRBD2 aligns across 9 bases. The CDR3 length is 17 residues. Losses at the gene ends were 5 bases for V and 0 bases for J; bases not matched to a gene: 8. CDR1 is SEHNR and CDR2 is FQNEAQ in the germline V gene (reference sequence). This CDR3 is CASSVSGGLLAKNIQYF. The CDR3 DNA follows: TGTGCCAGCAGCGTTAGCGGGGGACTCTTAGCCAAAAACATTCAGTACTTC.

The genes are TRBV11-3 and TRBJ2-3, with 11 bases fitting TRBD2. The V and J ends lost 3 bases and 5 bases, in that order; junction bases with no gene match: 4. CDR1 and CDR2 (germline): SGHNT, YENEEA. The CDR3 is made up of 15 amino acids. The CDR3 sequence is CASSFSGRAVDTQYF. The CDR3, as DNA: TGTGCCAGCAGCTTTAGCGGGAGGGCCGTAGATACGCAGTATTTT.

This clone turned up a few times. This chain connects TRBV19 to TRBJ2-1, with 10 bases matching TRBD2. Trimming removed 7 bases from V and 7 bases from J; junction bases left unmatched: 16. CDR3 length: 17 residues. Germline CDR1 LNHDA, CDR2 SQIVND (reference sequence). The CDR3 loop reads CASTPPWASGRRNEQFF. The CDR3, as DNA: TGTGCCAGTACTCCCCCCTGGGCTAGCGGGAGAAGAAATGAGCAGTTCTTC.

The V call is TRBV10-3, the J call TRBJ2-7; D not resolved. CDR3 size: 13 residues. Trimming stripped 0 bases from V and 6 bases from J, with 9 bases between. From germline, CDR1 is ENHRY and CDR2 SYGVKD. Here the CDR3 reads CAISESLKSEQYF. The DNA of the CDR3 is TGTGCCATCAGTGAGTCTCTGAAAAGCGAGCAGTACTTC.

This sequence joins TRBV27 and TRBJ2-2; possible D gene TRBD2, 6 bases. Germline CDR1 and CDR2: MNHEY and SMNVEV (reference sequence). The V end lost 8 bases, the J end lost 3 bases, and 19 bases lay between the germline ends. This CDR3 has 16 amino acids. The CDR3 nucleotides read TGTGCCAGCCGGCTTGCTGGAGGGATTTACACCGGGGAGCTGTTTTTT. Encoded protein: CASRLAGGIYTGELFF.

This chain uses TRBV28 with TRBJ2-7; TRBD2 matches 10 bases. The CDR3 is 16 amino acids. Germline V gives CDR1 MDHEN, CDR2 SYDVKM. The V segment lost 4 bases and the J segment 3 bases; nucleotides outside the gene matches: 9. The DNA of the CDR3 is TGTGCCAGCAGTTATAGCCGACTAGCGGGCGGCTACGAGCAGTACTTC. Residues: CASSYSRLAGGYEQYF.

V and J are TRBV7-9 and TRBJ1-2; D not resolved. The V and J ends lost 5 bases and 7 bases respectively, with 8 bases between them. Germline CDR1 is SEHNR and CDR2 is FQNEAQ (reference sequence). The CDR3 is 11 residues long. Here the CDR3 reads CASSLGPGYTF. In DNA form, the CDR3 reads TGTGCCAGCAGCCTCGGACCTGGCTACACCTTC.

The chain combines TRBV27 with TRBJ1-2; D is unresolved. V was clipped by 5 bases and J by 5 bases, with 12 bases between them. In germline, CDR1 is MNHEY, CDR2 SMNVEV (reference sequence). The CDR3 has 13 amino acids. The CDR3 region is CASSPGRLYGYTF. CDR3 coding DNA: TGTGCCAGCAGTCCCGGACGCCTGTATGGCTACACCTTC.

The chain combines TRBV19 with TRBJ2-7; D unresolved. The CDR3 has 11 amino acids. Germline V gives CDR1 LNHDA, CDR2 SQIVND (reference sequence). V gave up 4 bases and J gave up 5 bases, with 6 bases separating them. The CDR3: CASSNRNEQYF. For the CDR3, the DNA is TGTGCCAGTAGTAACCGGAACGAGCAGTACTTC.

V usage is TRBV27 and J usage is TRBJ1-2; D may be TRBD1 (6 bases). V shed 6 bases and J shed 2 bases, with 16 bases lying between them. Germline loops: CDR1 MNHEY, CDR2 SMNVEV (reference sequence). This CDR3 is built from 15 residues. DNA of the CDR3: TGTGCCAGCAGACCCCTGAGACAGGAAAACTATGGCTACACCTTC. Encoded protein: CASRPLRQENYGYTF.

The chain carries TRBV5-6 and TRBJ1-3, with unresolved D. V was shortened by 0 bases and J by 2 bases, with 9 bases between the two germline ends. The CDR3 has 15 residues. The germline V gene has CDR1 SGHDT and CDR2 YYEEEE. CDR3 sequence reads: CASSLGQSAGNTIYF. The CDR3 DNA reads as TGTGCCAGCAGCTTGGGCCAATCCGCTGGAAACACCATATATTTT.

V and J are TRBV18 and TRBJ1-3; weak D call: TRBD1 (6 bases). Between the trimmed V and J ends, which lost 2 bases and 2 bases, there was a span of 13 bases. The germline V gene encodes CDR1 KGHSH and CDR2 LQKENI. The length of the CDR3 is 16 residues. CDR3 loop: CASSPRTGGPGNTIYF. CDR3 DNA: TGTGCCAGCTCACCAAGGACCGGGGGGCCTGGAAACACCATATATTTT.

V gene TRBV5-5 combines with J gene TRBJ2-7; D gene ambiguous. Germline lookup yields CDR1 SGHKS and CDR2 YYEKEE (reference sequence). The CDR3 contains 14 residues. Deletions cut 4 bases from V and 4 bases from J, with 15 bases between. CDR3 DNA sequence: TGTGCCAGCAGCCACTGGAACACAGATTACGAGCAGTACTTC. Translated, it gives CASSHWNTDYEQYF.